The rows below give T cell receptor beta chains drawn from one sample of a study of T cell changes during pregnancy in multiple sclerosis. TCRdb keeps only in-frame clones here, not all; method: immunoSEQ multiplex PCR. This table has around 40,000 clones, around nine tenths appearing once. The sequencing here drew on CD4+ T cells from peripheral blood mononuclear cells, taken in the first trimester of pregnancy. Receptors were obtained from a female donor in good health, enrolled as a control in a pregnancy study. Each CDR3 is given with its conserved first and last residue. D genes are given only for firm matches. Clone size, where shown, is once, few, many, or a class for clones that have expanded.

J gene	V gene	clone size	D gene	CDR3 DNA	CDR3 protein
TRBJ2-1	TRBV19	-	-	TGTGCCAGTAGTGGGGGCAGGGTCTACAATGAGCAGTTCTTC	CASSGGRVYNEQFF
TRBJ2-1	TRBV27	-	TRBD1	TGTGCCAGCAGTCCGCCACCCACAGGGGGTGTGCGCGATGAGCAGTTCTTC	CASSPPPTGGVRDEQFF
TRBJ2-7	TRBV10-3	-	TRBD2	TGTGCCATCAGTGAGTCGGCTAGCGGATCCTACGAGCAGTACTTC	CAISESASGSYEQYF
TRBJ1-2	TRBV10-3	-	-	TGTGCCATCAGTGAAGGCAGGGAGGGAGGCTACACCTTC	CAISEGREGGYTF
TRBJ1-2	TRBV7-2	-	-	TGTGCCAGCAGCCCCGAGTTGAAGATCTACTTC	CASSPELKIYF
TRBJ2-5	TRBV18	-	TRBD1	TGTGCCAGTTTTCCCGGGACAGGGGAAGAGACCCAGTACTTC	CASFPGTGEETQYF
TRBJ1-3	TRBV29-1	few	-	TGCAGCGTTGTATGGGGGGCTGGAAACACCATATATTTT	CSVVWGAGNTIYF
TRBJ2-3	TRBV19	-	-	TGTGCCAGTAGTATACAGACTAGCACAGATACGCAGTATTTT	CASSIQTSTDTQYF
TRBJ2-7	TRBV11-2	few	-	TGTGCCAGCAGCAAGATGGGGGGGGCTGCCGAGCAGTACTTC	CASSKMGGAAEQYF
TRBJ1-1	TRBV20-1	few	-	TGCAGTGCTAGACCGGACACTGAAGCTTTCTTT	CSARPDTEAFF
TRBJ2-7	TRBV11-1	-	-	TGTGCCAGCAGCTTCGGACAGACGCGCGCCTACGAGCAGTACTTC	CASSFGQTRAYEQYF
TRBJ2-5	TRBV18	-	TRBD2	TGTGCCAGCTCCCTTAACTCATTTAGCGGGTCAAAACAAGAGACCCAGTACTTC	CASSLNSFSGSKQETQYF
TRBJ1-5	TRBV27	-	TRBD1	TGTGCCAGCAGTTTGTACAGGGGAGGCCAGCCCCAGCATTTT	CASSLYRGGQPQHF
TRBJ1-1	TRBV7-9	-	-	TGTGCCAGCAGCTTCCAAAAAGAAGCTTTCTTT	CASSFQKEAFF
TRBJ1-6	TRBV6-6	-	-	TGTGCCAGCAGCCGGGCGGACCTGGCGGGTAATTCACCCCTCCACTTT	CASSRADLAGNSPLHF
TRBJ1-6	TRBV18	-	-	TGTGCCAGCTCACCCGCGACAGACAATTCACCCCTCCACTTT	CASSPATDNSPLHF
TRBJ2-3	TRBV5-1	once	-	TGCGCCAGCGGCAGCCTGGGGGGGGCCGAAGGAGATACGCAGTATTTT	CASGSLGGAEGDTQYF
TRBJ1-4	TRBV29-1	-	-	TGCAGCGTTGTTACAGGAGGGGAAAAACTGTTTTTT	CSVVTGGEKLFF
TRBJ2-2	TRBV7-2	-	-	TGTGCCAGCAGCTTAATGGGGGCGGGGGTTGTCGGGGAGCTGTTTTTT	CASSLMGAGVVGELFF
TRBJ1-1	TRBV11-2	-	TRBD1	TGTGCCAGCAGCTTTACAGGGGGCACTGAAGCTTTCTTT	CASSFTGGTEAFF
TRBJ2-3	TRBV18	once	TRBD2	TGTGCCAGCTCACCACCAGTGGGAGGGCGCGATACGCAGTATTTT	CASSPPVGGRDTQYF
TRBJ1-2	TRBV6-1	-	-	TGTGCCAGTTCCATGGCGGGTAACTATGGCTACACCTTC	CASSMAGNYGYTF
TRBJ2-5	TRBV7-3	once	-	TGTGCCAGCAGCCGTGGGAGCCGCGGGGAGACCCAGTACTTC	CASSRGSRGETQYF
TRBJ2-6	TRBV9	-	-	TGTGCCAGCAGCCCAAGAGGAGGAACTGGGGCCAACGTCCTGACTTTC	CASSPRGGTGANVLTF
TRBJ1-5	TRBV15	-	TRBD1	TGTGCCACCAGCAGAGGACAGGGGCCGAATCAGCCCCAGCATTTT	CATSRGQGPNQPQHF
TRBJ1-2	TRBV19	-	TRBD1	TGTGCCAGTAGTACCCTGGGACAGGGGAGGACCTTC	CASSTLGQGRTF
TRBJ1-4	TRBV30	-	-	TGTGCCTGGAGCAAGGGGGCTAATGAAAAACTGTTTTTT	CAWSKGANEKLFF
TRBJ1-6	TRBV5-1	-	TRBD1	TGCGCCAGCAGGGACTTCGGGACAGGTTCCTATAATTCACCCCTCCACTTT	CASRDFGTGSYNSPLHF
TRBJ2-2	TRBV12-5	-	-	TGTGCTAGTGGTTCAACAGGGTTGGGGCTGTTTTTT	CASGSTGLGLFF
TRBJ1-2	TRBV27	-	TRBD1	TGTGCCAGCAGCTTTCGAGGGGGCGAGGGCTACACCTTC	CASSFRGGEGYTF
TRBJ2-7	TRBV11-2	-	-	TGTGCCAGCAGCTCTCGCGGCGTAATCTCCTACGAGCAGTACTTC	CASSSRGVISYEQYF
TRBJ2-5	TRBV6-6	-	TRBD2	TGTGCCAGCAGTTGGACTAGCGGGGGTGTAGAGACCCAGTACTTC	CASSWTSGGVETQYF
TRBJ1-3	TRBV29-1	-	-	TGCAGCGTTACGGGGGGAAACACCATATATTTT	CSVTGGNTIYF
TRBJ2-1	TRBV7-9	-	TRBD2	TGTGCCAGCAGCTTAACTAGCGATGAGCAGTTCTTC	CASSLTSDEQFF
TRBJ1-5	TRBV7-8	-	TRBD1	TGTGCCAGCAGCCCGGGACAGGGCAATCAGCCCCAGCATTTT	CASSPGQGNQPQHF
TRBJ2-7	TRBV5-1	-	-	TGCGCCAGCAGCTTGGCCTCGGGTGCCGGGACCTACGAGCAGTACTTC	CASSLASGAGTYEQYF
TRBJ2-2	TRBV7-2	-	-	TGTGCCAGCAGCTTACTTCCAGGGAACACCGGGGAGCTGTTTTTT	CASSLLPGNTGELFF
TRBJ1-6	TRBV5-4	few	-	TGTGCCAGCAGCCCGGACAGCTCCTATAATTCACCCCTCCACTTT	CASSPDSSYNSPLHF
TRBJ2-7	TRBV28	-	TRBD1	TGTGCCAGCAGCCGGACAGGGGGCTCCTACGAGCAGTACTTC	CASSRTGGSYEQYF
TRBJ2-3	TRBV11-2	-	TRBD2	TGTGCCAGCAGGTCTATAAGCGGGATCCGCACAGATACGCAGTATTTT	CASRSISGIRTDTQYF
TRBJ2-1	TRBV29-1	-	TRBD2	TGCAGCGTTCTCAGGACTAGCGGGGGGTACAATGAGCAGTTCTTC	CSVLRTSGGYNEQFF
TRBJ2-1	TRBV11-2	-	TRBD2	TGTGCCAGCAGCTCGCGGACTAGCGGGAGAGACGAGCAGTTCTTC	CASSSRTSGRDEQFF
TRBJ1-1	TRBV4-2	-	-	TGTGCCAGCAGCCAAGAGGGACACCGGGAAGCTTTCTTT	CASSQEGHREAFF
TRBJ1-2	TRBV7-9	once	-	TGTGCCAGCAGCCTGGGGCAGGGCCACTATGGCTACACCTTC	CASSLGQGHYGYTF
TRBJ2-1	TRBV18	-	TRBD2	TGTGCCAGCTCACCTAGCGGGGGGGCCGGTGAGCAGTTCTTC	CASSPSGGAGEQFF
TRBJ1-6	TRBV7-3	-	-	TGTGCCAGCAGCTTAAATGGACAGAATTCACCCCTCCACTTT	CASSLNGQNSPLHF
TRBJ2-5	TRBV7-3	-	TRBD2	TGTGCCAGCAGCTTAGGCCGGGGGGGCGTACAAGAGACCCAGTACTTC	CASSLGRGGVQETQYF
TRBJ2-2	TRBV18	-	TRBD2	TGTGCCAGCTCACGAACTAGCGGAACGAACACCGGGGAGCTGTTTTTT	CASSRTSGTNTGELFF
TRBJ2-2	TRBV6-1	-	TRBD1	TGTGCCAGCACCCGGACAGGACCTAACACCGGGGAGCTGTTTTTT	CASTRTGPNTGELFF
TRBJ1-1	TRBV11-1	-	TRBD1	TGTGCCAGCAGCCGGCACCAGGGGGCCAACACTGAAGCTTTCTTT	CASSRHQGANTEAFF
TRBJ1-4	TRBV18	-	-	TGTGCCAGCTCACCTTATCAGGTCACTAATGAAAAACTGTTTTTT	CASSPYQVTNEKLFF
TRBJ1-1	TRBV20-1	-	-	TGCAGTGCCTTCCTGAACACTGAAGCTTTCTTT	CSAFLNTEAFF
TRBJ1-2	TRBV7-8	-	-	TGTGCCAGCAGCACACAGACAGAATCGAGCGGCTACACCTTC	CASSTQTESSGYTF
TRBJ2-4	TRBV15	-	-	TGTGCCACCAGCAGAGCCGGGGAGGCCAAAAACATTCAGTACTTC	CATSRAGEAKNIQYF
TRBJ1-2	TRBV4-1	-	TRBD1	TGCGCCAGCAGCCCCGACAGGGGGCAAGGGTATGGCTACACCTTC	CASSPDRGQGYGYTF